These T cell receptor beta chains were read from a single sample in a study of metastatic and nonmetastatic thyroid tumors. TCRdb ran MiXCR on the PCR reads. Of 25,000 to 30,000 clones listed, 20% to 25% are singletons. The sample consisted of blood. These receptors were obtained from a female donor with papillary thyroid cancer or a benign thyroid nodule (not recorded which). Some clones in this sample may be carry-over from other donors' samples. The CDR3 runs from the conserved cysteine through the conserved F or W. The D gene is left open where the match is weak. Part of the rows lack a size; the others show once, few, many or a class for expanded clones.

clone size: few; J gene: TRBJ1-3; V gene: TRBV6-2/TRBV6-3; D gene: NA; CDR3 protein: CASSYVGQRNTIYF; CDR3 DNA: TGTGCCAGCAGTTACGTCGGCCAACGAAACACCATATATTTT
clone size: many; J gene: TRBJ1-4; V gene: TRBV5-6; D gene: NA; CDR3 protein: CASSLNVAAGLFRSNEKLFF; CDR3 DNA: TGTGCCAGCAGCTTGAATGTGGCTGCAGGGCTCTTTCGGTCTAATGAAAAACTGTTTTTT
clone size: few; J gene: TRBJ1-5; V gene: TRBV28; D gene: TRBD1; CDR3 protein: CASSTPRTGTGSYQPQHF; CDR3 DNA: TGTGCCAGCAGTACTCCCAGAACCGGGACAGGGAGTTATCAGCCCCAGCATTTT
clone size: NA; J gene: TRBJ1-5; V gene: TRBV2; D gene: NA; CDR3 protein: CASRDGWVNQPQHF; CDR3 DNA: TGTGCCAGCAGGGACGGGTGGGTCAATCAGCCCCAGCATTTT
clone size: NA; J gene: TRBJ1-5; V gene: TRBV15; D gene: NA; CDR3 protein: CATSRGASGYGGPQHF; CDR3 DNA: TGTGCCACCAGCAGAGGCGCCTCCGGTTACGGGGGGCCCCAGCATTTT
clone size: few; J gene: TRBJ2-7; V gene: TRBV10-2; D gene: NA; CDR3 protein: CASSGTPMGEQYF; CDR3 DNA: TGCGCCAGCAGTGGGACTCCGATGGGGGAGCAGTACTTC
clone size: many; J gene: TRBJ1-1; V gene: TRBV11-2; D gene: NA; CDR3 protein: CASSPSRGGNTEAFF; CDR3 DNA: TGTGCCAGCAGCCCGAGTAGAGGAGGGAACACTGAAGCTTTCTTT
clone size: NA; J gene: TRBJ1-4; V gene: TRBV5-1; D gene: NA; CDR3 protein: CASSFGGATNEKLFF; CDR3 DNA: TGCGCCAGCAGCTTCGGGGGGGCAACTAATGAAAAACTGTTTTTT
clone size: NA; J gene: TRBJ1-2; V gene: TRBV30; D gene: NA; CDR3 protein: CAWSVAEPRDYGYTF; CDR3 DNA: TGTGCCTGGAGTGTAGCCGAGCCTAGGGACTATGGCTACACCTTC
clone size: few; J gene: TRBJ2-7; V gene: TRBV7-9; D gene: NA; CDR3 protein: CASSSITYEQYF; CDR3 DNA: TGTGCCAGCAGCTCTATAACCTACGAGCAGTACTTC
clone size: NA; J gene: TRBJ2-7; V gene: TRBV11-1; D gene: TRBD2; CDR3 protein: CASSYRLAGGSYEQYF; CDR3 DNA: TGTGCCAGCAGCTATAGACTAGCGGGAGGTTCCTACGAGCAGTACTTC
clone size: few; J gene: TRBJ1-5; V gene: TRBV10-2; D gene: TRBD1; CDR3 protein: CASTDRGNQPQHF; CDR3 DNA: TGCGCCAGCACAGACAGGGGCAATCAGCCCCAGCATTTT
clone size: few; J gene: TRBJ2-3; V gene: TRBV12-3/TRBV12-4; D gene: NA; CDR3 protein: CASIFQTGTQYF; CDR3 DNA: TGTGCCAGCATTTTCCAGACTGGTACGCAATATTTT
clone size: many; J gene: TRBJ2-1; V gene: TRBV5-8; D gene: NA; CDR3 protein: CASSPAAAYNEQFF; CDR3 DNA: TGTGCCAGCAGCCCGGCAGCGGCCTACAATGAGCAGTTCTTC
clone size: many; J gene: TRBJ2-2; V gene: TRBV9; D gene: NA; CDR3 protein: CASSPHNTGELFF; CDR3 DNA: TGTGCCAGCAGCCCACACAACACCGGGGAGCTGTTTTTT
clone size: many; J gene: TRBJ2-1; V gene: TRBV24-1; D gene: TRBD2; CDR3 protein: CATSDLGLAGFNEQFF; CDR3 DNA: TGTGCCACCAGTGATTTGGGACTAGCGGGTTTCAATGAGCAGTTCTTC
clone size: NA; J gene: TRBJ2-7; V gene: TRBV11-2; D gene: NA; CDR3 protein: CASSLVPFEQYF; CDR3 DNA: TGTGCCAGCAGCTTAGTCCCTTTTGAGCAGTACTTC
clone size: few; J gene: TRBJ1-2; V gene: TRBV19; D gene: NA; CDR3 protein: CASTMGFFYGYTF; CDR3 DNA: TGTGCCAGTACTATGGGATTTTTCTATGGCTACACCTTC
clone size: medium-sized; J gene: TRBJ1-2; V gene: TRBV28; D gene: NA; CDR3 protein: CASSTGDYGYTF; CDR3 DNA: TGTGCCAGCAGCACGGGGGATTATGGCTACACCTTC
clone size: few; J gene: TRBJ1-5; V gene: TRBV6-1; D gene: NA; CDR3 protein: CASRDGNNQPQHF; CDR3 DNA: TGTGCCAGCAGAGACGGAAACAATCAGCCCCAGCATTTT
clone size: NA; J gene: TRBJ2-1; V gene: TRBV19; D gene: NA; CDR3 protein: CASRGGGSNEQFF; CDR3 DNA: TGTGCCAGTAGAGGGGGAGGGAGCAATGAGCAGTTCTTC
clone size: NA; J gene: TRBJ1-2; V gene: TRBV11-2; D gene: NA; CDR3 protein: CASRKPGHPQLYGYTF; CDR3 DNA: TGTGCCAGCCGAAAACCGGGACATCCTCAACTCTATGGCTACACCTTC
clone size: many; J gene: TRBJ1-1; V gene: TRBV9; D gene: TRBD1; CDR3 protein: CASSAGQGPNTEAFF; CDR3 DNA: TGTGCCAGCAGCGCAGGACAGGGACCGAACACTGAAGCTTTCTTT
clone size: many; J gene: TRBJ1-2; V gene: TRBV19; D gene: NA; CDR3 protein: CASTPDYGYTF; CDR3 DNA: TGTGCCAGTACCCCGGACTATGGCTACACCTTC
clone size: NA; J gene: TRBJ2-1; V gene: TRBV6-2/TRBV6-3; D gene: NA; CDR3 protein: CASMLPETDQFF; CDR3 DNA: TGTGCCAGCATGCTACCCGAGACGGATCAGTTCTTC
clone size: NA; J gene: TRBJ2-7; V gene: TRBV9; D gene: TRBD2; CDR3 protein: CASSVGTDRLAGEYF; CDR3 DNA: TGTGCCAGCAGCGTAGGGACAGACAGACTAGCGGGAGAGTACTTC
clone size: many; J gene: TRBJ2-3; V gene: TRBV5-6; D gene: TRBD2; CDR3 protein: CASPLAGHIADTQYF; CDR3 DNA: TGTGCCAGCCCACTAGCGGGCCATATCGCAGATACGCAGTATTTT
clone size: NA; J gene: TRBJ2-7; V gene: TRBV20-1; D gene: TRBD2; CDR3 protein: CSARDRGLADPYEQYF; CDR3 DNA: TGCAGTGCTAGAGATCGGGGACTAGCGGATCCCTACGAGCAGTACTTC
clone size: NA; J gene: TRBJ1-4; V gene: TRBV3-1; D gene: NA; CDR3 protein: CASSPTTGSSEKLFF; CDR3 DNA: TGTGCCAGCAGCCCCACGACAGGCAGTTCCGAAAAACTGTTTTTT
clone size: NA; J gene: TRBJ2-3; V gene: TRBV11-3; D gene: TRBD1; CDR3 protein: CASSLDRAAADTQYF; CDR3 DNA: TGTGCCAGCAGCTTGGACAGGGCTGCGGCAGATACGCAGTATTTT
clone size: NA; J gene: TRBJ2-2; V gene: TRBV27; D gene: NA; CDR3 protein: CASSIRVVRDRTGELFF; CDR3 DNA: TGTGCCAGCAGCATACGGGTTGTGCGGGATAGAACCGGGGAGCTGTTTTTT
clone size: NA; J gene: TRBJ2-7; V gene: TRBV6-1; D gene: NA; CDR3 protein: CASSAYGYEQYF; CDR3 DNA: TGTGCCAGCAGTGCGTACGGCTACGAGCAGTACTTC
clone size: few; J gene: TRBJ2-7; V gene: TRBV6-1; D gene: NA; CDR3 protein: CASSLKMGYYEQYF; CDR3 DNA: TGTGCCAGCAGTCTAAAGATGGGTTACTACGAGCAGTACTTC
clone size: few; J gene: TRBJ2-2; V gene: TRBV6-5; D gene: NA; CDR3 protein: CASSHSMNTGELFF; CDR3 DNA: TGTGCCAGCAGTCACAGCATGAACACCGGTGAGCTGTTTTTT
clone size: many; J gene: TRBJ2-7; V gene: TRBV20-1; D gene: NA; CDR3 protein: CSARDSVGGRPHEQYF; CDR3 DNA: TGCAGTGCTAGAGACTCCGTAGGTGGGAGACCCCACGAGCAGTACTTC